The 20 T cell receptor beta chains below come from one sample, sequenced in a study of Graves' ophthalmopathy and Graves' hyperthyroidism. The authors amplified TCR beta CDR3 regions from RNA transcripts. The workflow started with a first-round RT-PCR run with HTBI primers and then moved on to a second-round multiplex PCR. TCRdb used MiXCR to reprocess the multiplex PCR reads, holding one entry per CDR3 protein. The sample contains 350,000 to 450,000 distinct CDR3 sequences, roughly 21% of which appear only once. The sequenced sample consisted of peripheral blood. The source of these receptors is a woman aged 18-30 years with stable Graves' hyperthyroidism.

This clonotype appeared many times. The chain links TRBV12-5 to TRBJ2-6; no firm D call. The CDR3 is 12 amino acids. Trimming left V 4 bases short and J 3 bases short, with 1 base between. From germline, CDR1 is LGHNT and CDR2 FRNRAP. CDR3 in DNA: TGTGCTAGTGGTTGTGGGGCCAACGTCCTGACTTTC. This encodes CASGCGANVLTF. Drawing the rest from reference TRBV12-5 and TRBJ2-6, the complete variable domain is DARVTQTPRHKVTEMGQEVTMRCQPILGHNTVFWYRQTMMQGLELLAYFRNRAPLDDSGMPKDRFSAEMPDATLATLKIQPSEPRDSAVYFCASGCGANVLTFGAGSRLTVL.

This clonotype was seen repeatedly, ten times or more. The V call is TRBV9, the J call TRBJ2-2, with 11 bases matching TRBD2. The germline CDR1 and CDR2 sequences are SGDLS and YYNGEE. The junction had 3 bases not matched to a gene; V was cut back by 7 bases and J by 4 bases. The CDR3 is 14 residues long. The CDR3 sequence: CASSTSGSTGELFF. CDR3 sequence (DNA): TGTGCCAGCTCAACTAGCGGGAGCACCGGGGAGCTGTTTTTT.

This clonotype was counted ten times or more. CDR3: CASSYSSVAGDLGYTF. The CDR3 DNA sequence: TGTGCCAGCAGTTACTCGTCTGTCGCAGGGGATCTTGGCTACACCTTC. The V and J genes are TRBV6-5 and TRBJ1-2; TRBD1 is a possible D gene (6 bases). The V end was cut by 0 bases, the J end by 7 bases, with 18 bases between. CDR1 and CDR2 (germline): MNHEY, SVGAGI. This CDR3 comprises 16 residues.

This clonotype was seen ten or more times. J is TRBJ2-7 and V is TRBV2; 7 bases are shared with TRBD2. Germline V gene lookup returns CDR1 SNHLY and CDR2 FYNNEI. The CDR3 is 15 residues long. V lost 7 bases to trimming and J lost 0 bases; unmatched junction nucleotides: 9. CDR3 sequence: CASIPLGRDSYEQYF. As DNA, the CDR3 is TGTGCCAGCATCCCCCTAGGGAGGGACTCCTACGAGCAGTACTTC.

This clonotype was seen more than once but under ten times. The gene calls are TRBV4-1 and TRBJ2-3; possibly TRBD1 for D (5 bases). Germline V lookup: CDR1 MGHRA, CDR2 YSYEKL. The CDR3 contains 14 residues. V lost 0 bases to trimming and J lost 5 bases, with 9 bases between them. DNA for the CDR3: TGCGCCAGCAGCCAAGAACGCCAGGGAGATACGCAGTATTTT. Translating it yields CASSQERQGDTQYF.

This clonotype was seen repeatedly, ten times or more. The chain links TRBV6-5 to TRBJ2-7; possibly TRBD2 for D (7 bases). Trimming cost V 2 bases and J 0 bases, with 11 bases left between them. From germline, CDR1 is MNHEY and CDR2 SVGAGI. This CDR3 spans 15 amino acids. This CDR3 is CASSYMAGASYEQYF. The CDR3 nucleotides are TGTGCCAGCAGTTACATGGCGGGGGCCTCCTACGAGCAGTACTTC.

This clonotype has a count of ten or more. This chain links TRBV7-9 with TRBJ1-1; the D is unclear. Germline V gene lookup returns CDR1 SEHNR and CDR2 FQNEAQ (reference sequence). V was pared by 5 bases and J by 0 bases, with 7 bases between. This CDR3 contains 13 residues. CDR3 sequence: CASSIQMNTEAFF. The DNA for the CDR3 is TGTGCCAGCAGCATTCAGATGAACACTGAAGCTTTCTTT.

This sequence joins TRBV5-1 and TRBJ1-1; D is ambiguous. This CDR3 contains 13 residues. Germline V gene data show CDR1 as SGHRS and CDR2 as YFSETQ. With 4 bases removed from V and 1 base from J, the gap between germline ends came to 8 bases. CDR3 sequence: CASSTRPNTEAFF. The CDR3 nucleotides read TGCGCCAGCAGCACCCGCCCGAACACTGAAGCTTTCTTT.

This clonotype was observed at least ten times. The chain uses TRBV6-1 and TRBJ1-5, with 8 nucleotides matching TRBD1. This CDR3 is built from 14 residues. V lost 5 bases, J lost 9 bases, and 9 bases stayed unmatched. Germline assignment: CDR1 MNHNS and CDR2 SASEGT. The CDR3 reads CASSRRTGNMPQHF. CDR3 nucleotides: TGTGCCAGCAGTCGACGGACAGGGAATATGCCCCAGCATTTT.

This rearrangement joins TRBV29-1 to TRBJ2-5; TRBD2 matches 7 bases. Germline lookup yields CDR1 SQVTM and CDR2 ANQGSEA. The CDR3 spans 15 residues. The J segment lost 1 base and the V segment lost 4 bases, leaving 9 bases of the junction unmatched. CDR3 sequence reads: CSVGAGGRSQETQYF. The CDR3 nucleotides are TGCAGCGTTGGGGCTGGCGGGAGAAGCCAAGAGACCCAGTACTTC.

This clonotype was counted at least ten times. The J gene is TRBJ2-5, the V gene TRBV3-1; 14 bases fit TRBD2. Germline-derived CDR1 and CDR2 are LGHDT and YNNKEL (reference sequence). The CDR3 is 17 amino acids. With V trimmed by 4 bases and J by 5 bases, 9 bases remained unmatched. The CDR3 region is CASSLGTSGSELETQYF. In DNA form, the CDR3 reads TGTGCCAGCAGCCTGGGGACTAGCGGGAGTGAGCTGGAGACCCAGTACTTC.

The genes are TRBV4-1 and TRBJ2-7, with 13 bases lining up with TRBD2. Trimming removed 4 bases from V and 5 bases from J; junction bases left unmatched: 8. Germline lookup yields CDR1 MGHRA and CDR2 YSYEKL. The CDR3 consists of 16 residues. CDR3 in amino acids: CASSPGLAGVFHEQYF. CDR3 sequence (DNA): TGCGCCAGCAGCCCCGGACTAGCGGGAGTCTTCCACGAGCAGTACTTC.

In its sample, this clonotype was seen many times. CDR3 DNA sequence: TGTGCCAGCAGCTTAGCGGGGGACAGGGGTGGCTACACCTTC. It translates to CASSLAGDRGGYTF. The gene calls are TRBV7-2 and TRBJ1-2; 10 bases align to TRBD1. Germline trimming cut 0 bases from V and 7 bases from J; bases unmatched to any gene: 2. Germline assignment: CDR1 SGHTA and CDR2 FQGNSA. The CDR3 runs to 14 residues.

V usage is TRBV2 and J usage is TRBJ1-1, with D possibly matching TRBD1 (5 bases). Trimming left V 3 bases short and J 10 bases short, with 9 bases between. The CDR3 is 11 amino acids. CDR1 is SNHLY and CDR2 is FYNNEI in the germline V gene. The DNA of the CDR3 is TGTGCCAGCAGTGACAGGGAAGGAGCTTTCTTT. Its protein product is CASSDREGAFF.

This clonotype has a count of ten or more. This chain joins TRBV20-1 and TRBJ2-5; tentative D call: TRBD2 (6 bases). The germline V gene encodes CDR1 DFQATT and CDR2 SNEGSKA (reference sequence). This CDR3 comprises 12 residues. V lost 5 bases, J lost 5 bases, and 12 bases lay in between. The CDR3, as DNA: TGCAGTGCTGAAACTAGCTCGGAGACCCAGTACTTC. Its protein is CSAETSSETQYF.

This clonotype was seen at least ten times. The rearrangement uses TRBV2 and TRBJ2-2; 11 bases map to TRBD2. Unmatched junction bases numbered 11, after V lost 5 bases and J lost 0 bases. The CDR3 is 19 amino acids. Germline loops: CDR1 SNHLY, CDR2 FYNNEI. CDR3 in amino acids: CASSKSTSGALANTGELFF. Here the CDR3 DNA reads TGTGCCAGCAGTAAATCGACTAGCGGGGCTCTCGCGAACACCGGGGAGCTGTTTTTT.

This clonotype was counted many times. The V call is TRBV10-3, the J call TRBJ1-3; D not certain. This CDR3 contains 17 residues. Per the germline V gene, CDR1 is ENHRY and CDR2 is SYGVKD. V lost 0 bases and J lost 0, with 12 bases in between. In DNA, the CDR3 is TGTGCCATCAGTGAGTCGAGGAGGATGAGCTCTGGAAACACCATATATTTT. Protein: CAISESRRMSSGNTIYF.

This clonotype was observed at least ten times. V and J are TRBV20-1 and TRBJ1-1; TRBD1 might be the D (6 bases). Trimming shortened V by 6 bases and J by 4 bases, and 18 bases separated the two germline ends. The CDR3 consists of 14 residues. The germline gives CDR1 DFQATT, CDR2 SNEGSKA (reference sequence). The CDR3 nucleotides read TGCAGTGCCACCTCCCCGGGGGCGGGCACTGAAGCTTTCTTT. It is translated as CSATSPGAGTEAFF.

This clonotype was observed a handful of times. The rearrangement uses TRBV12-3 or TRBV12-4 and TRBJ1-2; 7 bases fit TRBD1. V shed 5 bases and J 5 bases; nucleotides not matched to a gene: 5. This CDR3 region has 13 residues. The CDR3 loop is CASSTGEGYGYTF. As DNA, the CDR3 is TGTGCCAGCAGTACAGGGGAGGGGTATGGCTACACCTTC.

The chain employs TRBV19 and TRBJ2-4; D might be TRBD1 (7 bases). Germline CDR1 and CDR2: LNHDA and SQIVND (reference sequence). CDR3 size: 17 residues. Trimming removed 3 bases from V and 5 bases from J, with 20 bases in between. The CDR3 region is CASSIVWAGGSENIQYF. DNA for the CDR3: TGTGCCAGTAGTATTGTTTGGGCAGGGGGGTCCGAAAACATTCAGTACTTC. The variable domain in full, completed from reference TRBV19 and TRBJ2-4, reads DGGITQSPKYLFRKEGQNVTLSCEQNLNHDAMYWYRQDPGQGLRLIYYSQIVNDFQKGDIAEGYSVSREKKESFPLTVTSAQKNPTAFYLCASSIVWAGGSENIQYFGAGTRLSVL.